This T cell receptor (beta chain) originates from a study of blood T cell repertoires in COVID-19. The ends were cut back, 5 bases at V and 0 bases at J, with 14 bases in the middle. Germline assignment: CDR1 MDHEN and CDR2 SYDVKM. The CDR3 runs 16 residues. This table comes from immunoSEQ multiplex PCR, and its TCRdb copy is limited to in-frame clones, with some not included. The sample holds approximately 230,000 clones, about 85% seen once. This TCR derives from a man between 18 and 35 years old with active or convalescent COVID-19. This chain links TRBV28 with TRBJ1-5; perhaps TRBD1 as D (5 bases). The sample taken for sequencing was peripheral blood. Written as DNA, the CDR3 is TGTGCCAGCAGTCCCCTGACAGAGTATAGCAATCAGCCCCAGCATTTT. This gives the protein CASSPLTEYSNQPQHF.